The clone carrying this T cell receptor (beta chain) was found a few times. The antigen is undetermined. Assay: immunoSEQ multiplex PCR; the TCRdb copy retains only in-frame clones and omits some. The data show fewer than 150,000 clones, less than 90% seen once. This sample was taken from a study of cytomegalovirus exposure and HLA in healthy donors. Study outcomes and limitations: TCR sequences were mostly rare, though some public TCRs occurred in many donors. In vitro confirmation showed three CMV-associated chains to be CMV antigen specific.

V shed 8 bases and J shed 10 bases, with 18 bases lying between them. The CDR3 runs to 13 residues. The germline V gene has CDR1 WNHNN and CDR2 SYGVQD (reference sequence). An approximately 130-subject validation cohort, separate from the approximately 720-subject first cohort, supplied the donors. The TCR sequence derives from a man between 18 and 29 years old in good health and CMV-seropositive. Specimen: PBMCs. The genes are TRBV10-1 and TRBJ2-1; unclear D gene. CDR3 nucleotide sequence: TGCGCCAGCTCTTGGTCAGCGCCATCCGAGCAGTTCTTC. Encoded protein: CASSWSAPSEQFF.